This TCR beta chain was captured in a study of long-term antiretroviral therapy in people with HIV. General study points: Diversity went up after ART and still fell short of transplant donor controls.

Of note for this clone: No antigen is known for it.

Version v3.0 of the immunoSEQ assay was performed at survey level. Clones were sequenced by immunoSEQ multiplex PCR, and TCRdb holds only the in-frame ones, with some missing. The sample yields tens of thousands of clones, approximately 84% seen once. Inclusion required at least two post-ART and at least one pre-ART PBMC samples. Material: unsorted PBMCs, obtained 0.5 years after starting antiretroviral therapy. The sequence was collected from a man aged 18 to 30 with HIV.

DNA for the CDR3: TGTGCCAGTAGTAAAGCTTGGGGGGTAGCTAACTATGGCTACACCTTC. Its translation is CASSKAWGVANYGYTF. The gene calls are TRBV19 and TRBJ1-2; possible D gene TRBD1, 5 bases. The CDR3 sequence is 16 residues long. The germline gives CDR1 LNHDA, CDR2 SQIVND (reference sequence). Trimming stripped 4 bases from V and 0 bases from J, with 15 bases between.